The 26 T cell receptor beta chains listed next were all sequenced from one sample in a study of blood T cell repertoires in COVID-19. Produced via immunoSEQ multiplex PCR; TCRdb's table is partial and in-frame only. The sample holds roughly 200,000 clones, 80% to 90% seen once. Sequenced: peripheral blood. These receptors were taken from a woman aged 40 to 50 with COVID-19, enrolled during active disease.

V usage is TRBV27 and J usage is TRBJ2-2, with D hard to call. Trimming removed 6 bases from V and 2 bases from J, with 10 bases in between. The CDR3 is 14 amino acids. Germline V gene data show CDR1 as MNHEY and CDR2 as SMNVEV (reference sequence). The CDR3 DNA follows: TGTGCCAGCAGGATAGACACAAACACCGGGGAGCTGTTTTTT. Translation gives CASRIDTNTGELFF.

CDR3 DNA: TGTGCCAGTAGTTCTAGAACTGAAGCTTTCTTT. It specifies CASSSRTEAFF. The chain links TRBV19 to TRBJ1-1; no definite D call. This CDR3 region has 11 residues. CDR1 is LNHDA, CDR2 SQIVND, per germline (reference sequence). The V end was cut by 5 bases, the J end by 5 bases, with 6 bases between.

The V gene is TRBV6-5, the J gene TRBJ2-5, with D uncertain. Germline CDR1 is MNHEY and CDR2 is SVGAGI. Trimming shortened V by 5 bases and J by 5 bases, and 9 bases separated the two germline ends. This CDR3 spans 12 amino acids. The CDR3 loop reads CASSPSFETQYF. In DNA, the CDR3 is TGTGCCAGCAGTCCGAGTTTTGAGACCCAGTACTTC.

The V and J genes are TRBV9 and TRBJ2-3; tentative D call: TRBD1 (7 bases). The length of the CDR3 is 17 residues. With 0 bases removed from V and 2 bases from J, the gap between germline ends came to 16 bases. CDR1 SGDLS and CDR2 YYNGEE come from the germline V gene. The CDR3 is CASSVGGGGGNTDTQYF. DNA for the CDR3: TGTGCCAGCAGCGTAGGAGGGGGCGGAGGGAACACAGATACGCAGTATTTT.

This CDR3 is CASSLARDYEQYF. The CDR3 DNA reads as TGCGCCAGCAGCTTGGCTAGAGACTACGAGCAGTACTTC. This chain joins TRBV5-1 and TRBJ2-7, with D unclear. There are 13 residues in the CDR3. Trimming took 0 bases from V and 3 from J, leaving 7 bases between them. Germline V gene data show CDR1 as SGHRS and CDR2 as YFSETQ.

CDR3 protein: CASREGQGASEQFF. The CDR3 nucleotides are TGTGCCAGCAGGGAGGGACAGGGCGCTTCGGAGCAGTTCTTC. V is TRBV6-5 and J is TRBJ2-1, with 9 bases identical to TRBD1. Germline values: CDR1 MNHEY, CDR2 SVGAGI. The J segment lost 10 bases and the V segment lost 6 bases, leaving 10 bases of the junction unmatched. The CDR3 runs to 14 residues.

This clone was recorded only once. The chain combines TRBV6-2 or TRBV6-3 with TRBJ2-7, with D perhaps TRBD1 (5 bases). Trimming pared 2 bases from V and 1 base from J, leaving 15 bases between. The CDR3 runs 16 residues. Germline V CDR1 and CDR2: MNHEY, SVGEGT. The CDR3 is CASSYRIQGSSYEQYF. The DNA for the CDR3 is TGTGCCAGCAGTTACCGTATCCAGGGTTCTTCCTACGAGCAGTACTTC.

The chain is built from TRBV3-1 (or the pseudogene TRBV3-2) and TRBJ2-2; D gene ambiguous. The V gene lost 7 bases and the J gene lost 6 bases, with 12 bases spanning the gap. This CDR3 comprises 13 residues. Per the germline V gene, CDR1 is LGHDT and CDR2 is YNNKEL (reference sequence). The CDR3 nucleotides are TGTGCCAGCACCAGGCGTTATCCCGGGGAGCTGTTTTTT. It is translated as CASTRRYPGELFF.

This chain connects TRBV7-2 to TRBJ1-1; D not resolved. V lost 0 bases and J 1 base, leaving 6 bases between the germline ends. This CDR3 contains 14 residues. Germline V gene data show CDR1 as SGHTA and CDR2 as FQGNSA. CDR3 sequence: CASSLAWQNTEAFF. The CDR3 DNA reads as TGTGCCAGCAGCTTAGCCTGGCAGAACACTGAAGCTTTCTTT.

The chain recombines TRBV18 with TRBJ2-4, with D possibly TRBD1 on 5 matching bases. The V gene lost 5 bases and the J gene lost 4 bases, with 15 bases spanning the gap. CDR1 is KGHSH and CDR2 is LQKENI in the germline V gene. The CDR3 runs 15 residues. The CDR3 DNA reads TGTGCCAGCTCAACACAGGCGACAAGGAAAAACATTCAGTACTTC. Amino acid sequence: CASSTQATRKNIQYF.

The chain is built from TRBV3-1 (or the pseudogene TRBV3-2) and TRBJ2-7; 9 bases fit TRBD1. Germline CDR1 is LGHDT and CDR2 is YNNKEL (reference sequence). The length of the CDR3 is 17 residues. V gave up 4 bases and J gave up 5 bases; unmatched junction bases: 15. The CDR3 here is CASSLRRGRDRDHEQYF. In nucleotides, the CDR3 is TGTGCCAGCAGCCTAAGAAGAGGCCGGGACAGGGACCACGAGCAGTACTTC.

This chain connects TRBV6-5 to TRBJ2-1; 7 positions agree with TRBD1. Trimming removed 4 bases from V and 6 bases from J; junction bases left unmatched: 9. CDR3 length equals 15 residues. Germline-derived CDR1 and CDR2 are MNHEY and SVGAGI. CDR3 nucleotide sequence: TGTGCCAGCAGTTTCCAGACAGGGTCGGCCAATGAGCAGTTCTTC. It is translated as CASSFQTGSANEQFF.

V gene TRBV19 combines with J gene TRBJ2-1, with a possible D match to TRBD2 (6 bases). Trimming pared 3 bases from V and 8 bases from J, leaving 20 bases between. This CDR3 region has 16 residues. The germline CDR1 and CDR2 sequences are LNHDA and SQIVND (reference sequence). CDR3 amino acids: CASSILLPGSSDEQFF. The CDR3 DNA reads TGTGCCAGTAGTATCTTGTTGCCGGGTTCTAGCGATGAGCAGTTCTTC.

The V call is TRBV9, the J call TRBJ2-3; the match to TRBD2 covers 8 bases. Germline V gene sequence: CDR1 SGDLS, CDR2 YYNGEE. CDR3 length equals 14 residues. V lost 2 bases and J lost 1; bases outside the gene matches: 0. The CDR3 coding sequence is TGTGCCAGCAGCGTGCGGGGGGGCACAGATACGCAGTATTTT. It codes for CASSVRGGTDTQYF.

The V and J genes are TRBV2 and TRBJ1-2; D possibly corresponds to TRBD1 (5 bases). The CDR3 runs to 15 residues. CDR1 is SNHLY and CDR2 is FYNNEI in the germline V gene. The V gene lost 1 base and the J gene lost 8 bases, with 17 bases spanning the gap. The CDR3 region has the DNA TGTGCCAGCAGTGAAGGGACAAACAGCCTCGGGGGCTACACCTTC. Protein product: CASSEGTNSLGGYTF.

This clone has more than one count but fewer than ten. The chain uses TRBV7-2 and TRBJ2-7; TRBD2 aligns across 10 bases. The germline gives CDR1 SGHTA, CDR2 FQGNSA. With V trimmed by 5 bases and J by 2 bases, 6 bases remained unmatched. This CDR3 comprises 15 residues. The CDR3 here is CASSQWTSGTYEQYF. CDR3 nucleotide sequence: TGTGCCAGCAGCCAATGGACTAGCGGAACCTACGAGCAGTACTTC.

This clone was counted a single time. The chain links TRBV2 to TRBJ2-2; no clear D gene. The CDR3 length is 14 residues. Trimming left V 7 bases short and J 2 bases short, with 11 bases between. Germline values: CDR1 SNHLY, CDR2 FYNNEI. In DNA, the CDR3 is TGTGCCAGCAATCTAGGTATCAACACCGGGGAGCTGTTTTTT. It translates to CASNLGINTGELFF.

This clone was recorded once. The chain recombines TRBV4-1 with TRBJ1-4, with 8 nucleotides matching TRBD1. This CDR3 region has 16 residues. The germline V gene encodes CDR1 MGHRA and CDR2 YSYEKL. The ends lost 0 bases at V and 6 bases at J; junction bases unmatched: 6. CDR3 residues: CASSQEQDRVYEKLFF. CDR3 coding DNA: TGCGCCAGCAGCCAAGAACAGGACAGGGTTTATGAAAAACTGTTTTTT.

V is TRBV5-1 and J is TRBJ1-2, with D tentatively TRBD1 (6 bases). V dropped 0 bases and J dropped 5 bases, with 14 bases sitting between them. This CDR3 contains 15 residues. Per the germline V gene, CDR1 is SGHRS and CDR2 is YFSETQ. CDR3 protein: CASSLDPGAIYGYTF. CDR3 in DNA: TGCGCCAGCAGCTTGGATCCAGGGGCGATTTATGGCTACACCTTC.

This chain uses TRBV27 with TRBJ2-7, with a possible D match to TRBD2 (6 bases). This CDR3 has 16 amino acids. The V and J ends lost 5 bases and 2 bases respectively, with 19 bases between them. CDR1 is MNHEY, CDR2 SMNVEV, per germline (reference sequence). The CDR3 DNA reads as TGTGCCAGCAGTGAGTGGGCGAGCGGGTGGGCCTACGAGCAGTACTTC. Translating it yields CASSEWASGWAYEQYF.

This chain uses TRBV23-1 with TRBJ2-7; 8 bases match TRBD1. TRBV23-1 is placed among ORFs of uncertain function. The CDR3 contains 16 residues. Trimming took 0 bases from V and 4 from J; bases not matched to a gene: 8. In nucleotides, the CDR3 is TGCGCCAGCAGTCAATCACGGACAGGGATAGTTTACGAGCAGTACGTC. Its protein is CASSQSRTGIVYEQYV.

J is TRBJ2-2 and V is TRBV7-8; D call uncertain. Germline CDR1 SGHVS, CDR2 FQNEAQ. This CDR3 contains 13 residues. Trimming took off 5 bases at V and 3 bases at J, with 7 bases between the two ends. The chain's CDR3 is CASSPAYTGELFF. CDR3 nucleotide sequence: TGTGCCAGCAGCCCCGCGTACACCGGGGAGCTGTTTTTT.

The rearrangement joins TRBV5-1 to TRBJ2-5; 11 positions match TRBD1. CDR3 length: 16 amino acids. Trimming at V came to 5 bases and at J to 0 bases, leaving 6 bases not matched to a gene. CDR1 and CDR2 from the germline V gene are SGHRS and YFSETQ. In DNA, the CDR3 is TGCGCCAGCAGGGCTGGGACAGGGGGAAACCAAGAGACCCAGTACTTC. Translation: CASRAGTGGNQETQYF.

The chain employs TRBV19 and TRBJ1-2; D is unresolved. Trimming left V 7 bases short and J 8 bases short, with 17 bases between. The germline V gene encodes CDR1 LNHDA and CDR2 SQIVND (reference sequence). The CDR3 totals 13 residues. The CDR3 protein is CASTPGSVGGYTF. The CDR3 DNA reads as TGTGCCAGTACTCCGGGTAGTGTTGGGGGCTACACCTTC.

This clone was recorded once. This chain joins TRBV15 and TRBJ2-5, with D possibly matching TRBD2 (5 bases). This CDR3 spans 13 amino acids. Germline CDR1 and CDR2: LNHNV and YYDKDF (reference sequence). V dropped 8 bases and J dropped 3 bases, with 13 bases sitting between them. The CDR3 reads CATQALREETQYF. The CDR3 DNA reads as TGTGCCACCCAGGCGTTGAGGGAAGAGACCCAGTACTTC.

The chain combines TRBV7-9 with TRBJ1-5; 8 bases line up with TRBD1. The length of the CDR3 is 13 residues. V shed 6 bases, J shed 5 bases, and the junction held 3 bases outside the gene matches. Germline CDR1 is SEHNR and CDR2 is FQNEAQ (reference sequence). The CDR3 reads CASRSTGDQPQHF. CDR3 coding DNA: TGTGCCAGCAGATCGACAGGGGATCAGCCCCAGCATTTT.